Listed below are T cell receptor beta chains from one sample, sequenced in a study of monozygotic twins with inflammatory bowel disease. Reanalyzing the 5' RACE reads, TCRdb keeps one entry per CDR3 protein, without DNA. The listing contains approximately 340,000 distinct CDR3 sequences. The specimen sequenced was blood. The receptors originated from a human donor with ulcerative colitis or Crohn's disease, or a healthy co-twin of an affected twin (not recorded which). Both conserved end residues are part of each CDR3.

J,V,CDR3
TRBJ1-4,TRBV5-5,CASSLAQGANLVNEKLFF
TRBJ1-1,TRBV9,CASSVVGPGGQGAEAFF
TRBJ2-1,TRBV5-5,CATKLAGEYNEQFF
TRBJ2-2,TRBV5-1,CASTSGGANTGELFF
TRBJ2-7,TRBV7-8,CASTLAGEHSYEQYF
TRBJ1-3,TRBV6-5,CASSYLGFGNTIYF
TRBJ1-5,TRBV28,CASSLQTLRPQHF
TRBJ2-1,TRBV7-8,CASRGVGSYNEQFF
TRBJ2-3,TRBV25-1,CASSARGGRTDTQYF
TRBJ2-1,TRBV5-1,CASSSHRSSYNEQFF
TRBJ1-1,TRBV12-3/TRBV12-4,CASSFRGPATEAFF
TRBJ2-3,TRBV19,CASSDVGIATDTQYF
TRBJ1-1,TRBV5-6,CASSSTAVPEAFF
TRBJ2-7,TRBV10-2,CASRPGTVLYEQYF
TRBJ1-2,TRBV7-2,CASSVDRVYGYTF
TRBJ2-1,TRBV4-3,CASSLLNEQFF
TRBJ2-5,TRBV19,CASSPTSVATQYF
TRBJ1-1,TRBV27,CASSFQGHTEAFF
TRBJ2-1,TRBV7-2,CASRLGGLNNEQFF
TRBJ2-4,TRBV5-1,CASSLTGGRSWWENIQYF
TRBJ2-2,TRBV6-1,CATRRTGSNTGELFF
TRBJ1-6,TRBV20-1,CSARGPVRGFESPLHF
TRBJ1-2,TRBV24-1,CATSNSYGYTF
TRBJ1-5,TRBV10-3,CAISEGFIDQPQHF
TRBJ1-2,TRBV19,CASSISPTYGYTF
TRBJ2-5,TRBV4-2,CASSQGLAGVETQYF
TRBJ2-7,TRBV5-1,CASSFGSGRDEQYF
TRBJ1-1,TRBV9,CASSVEGTGEAFF
TRBJ2-7,TRBV5-1,CASSFLSGRGYEQYF
TRBJ2-1,TRBV10-3,CAIRTEGAEQFF
TRBJ2-7,TRBV5-1,CASSRQGLHYEQYF
TRBJ2-2,TRBV5-6,CASSLGSGSSGELFF
TRBJ2-2,TRBV30,CAWSVSGTETGELFF
TRBJ1-2,TRBV7-9,CASSEDTDMNYGYTF
TRBJ2-1,TRBV11-2,CASSLDPLAGAYNEQFF
TRBJ1-3,TRBV28,CASSPPGGSSGNTIYF
TRBJ1-6,TRBV12-3/TRBV12-4,CASSLASGAISPLHF
TRBJ2-1,TRBV7-3,CASSHRDREPRHEQFF
TRBJ1-2,TRBV24-1,CATSAGGEGYGYTF
TRBJ1-5,TRBV7-2,CASSADRGRSNQPQHF
TRBJ2-3,TRBV4-1,CASSPQGGGASDTQYF
TRBJ2-3,TRBV2,CASSKLTQGADTQYF
TRBJ2-2,TRBV10-3,CAIRPGTGHTGELFF
TRBJ2-1,TRBV7-2,CASSLAHSIAGEQFF
TRBJ2-3,TRBV24-1,CATSRPDLDTQYF
TRBJ2-5,TRBV20-1,CRVQGGETQYF
TRBJ1-5,TRBV5-1,CASSLDPGAYQPQHF
TRBJ1-2,TRBV5-6,CASSAGRPGGYTF
TRBJ1-1,TRBV27,CASSWTPMNTEAFF
TRBJ2-7,TRBV6-1,CASSTLRLTKEQYF
TRBJ2-7,TRBV9,CASSVDPGASKLEQYF
TRBJ2-1,TRBV28,CASSPPSPFSYNEQFF
TRBJ2-1,TRBV11-2,CASSSTVDNEQFF
TRBJ1-4,TRBV12-3/TRBV12-4,CASSHAPGPGKEKLFF
TRBJ1-1,TRBV7-9,CASSPTTEAFF
TRBJ2-2,TRBV19,CASSRIRDRNTGELFF